The 5 T cell receptor beta chains reported below all come from one sample, sequenced in a study of control samples from healthy donors and cancer patients. Clones were read by immunoSEQ multiplex PCR, and TCRdb kept only the in-frame ones, dropping some. The sample records over 25,000 clones, 87% being singletons. Material: formalin-fixed, paraffin-embedded tissue. These receptors all come from a female donor with melanoma.

The chain joins TRBV18 to TRBJ2-2; D perhaps matches TRBD1 (7 bases). The CDR3 length is 15 residues. V lost 3 bases and J 5 bases, leaving 13 bases between the germline ends. Per the germline V gene, CDR1 is KGHSH and CDR2 is LQKENI. The CDR3 spells CASSPAGGTTGELFF. The CDR3 DNA reads TGTGCCAGCTCACCTGCAGGGGGGACGACCGGGGAGCTGTTTTTT.

The chain recombines TRBV29-1 with TRBJ2-1; D uncertain. CDR3 size: 16 residues. Trimming took 2 bases from V and 4 from J, leaving 18 bases between them. Germline CDR1 is SQVTM and CDR2 is ANQGSEA. The CDR3 spells CSVELGRQLLYNEQFF. CDR3 DNA sequence: TGCAGCGTTGAACTAGGGCGGCAACTGCTATACAATGAGCAGTTCTTC.

This chain joins TRBV6-5 and TRBJ1-2; D perhaps matches TRBD1 (6 bases). V was clipped by 0 bases and J by 5 bases, with 13 bases between them. Per germline, CDR1 MNHEY and CDR2 SVGAGI. The CDR3 runs to 15 residues. In DNA, the CDR3 is TGTGCCAGCAGTTACTCGCTTACAGGGAATTATGGCTACACCTTC. It translates to CASSYSLTGNYGYTF.

This chain links TRBV9 with TRBJ2-1; unclear D gene. Trimming pared 0 bases from V and 4 bases from J, leaving 8 bases between. This CDR3 contains 14 residues. Germline assignment: CDR1 SGDLS and CDR2 YYNGEE. CDR3 region: CASSVVPDYNEQFF. For the CDR3, the DNA is TGTGCCAGCAGCGTAGTGCCGGATTACAATGAGCAGTTCTTC.

Concerning this clone: One end of the junction does not line up with germline, which may come from a read error. The rearrangement joins TRBV9 to TRBJ2-1; 12 nucleotides agree with TRBD2. CDR3 length: 16 amino acids. Per germline, CDR1 SGDLS and CDR2 YYNGEE. The CDR3 here is CANSVTGLAGYNEQFF. For the CDR3, the DNA is TGTGCCAACAGCGTAACTGGACTAGCGGGGTACAATGAGCAGTTCTTC.